The rows below give T cell receptor beta chains drawn from one sample of a study of T cell responses to AZD1222 COVID-19 vaccine. TCRdb keeps only in-frame clones here, not all; method: immunoSEQ multiplex PCR. This table holds approximately 220,000 clones, more than 85% found once. Here the sequenced sample was peripheral blood, taken on day 0 of MenACWY control vaccination. These receptors all stem from an adult in good health. The CDR3 runs from the conserved cysteine through the conserved F or W. The D gene is left open where the match is weak. The listing skips clone size in some rows; elsewhere it reads once, few, many or a size class.

j_call clone_size v_call d_call cdr3_aa cdr3_nt
TRBJ1-1 NA TRBV7-8 NA CASSLEQEAFF TGTGCCAGCAGCTTAGAACAGGAAGCTTTCTTT
TRBJ1-3 NA TRBV6-5 TRBD1 CASRPRQGAKNTIYF TGTGCCAGCAGACCCAGACAGGGAGCAAAAAACACCATATATTTT
TRBJ1-6 NA TRBV18 TRBD1 CASSQTGTVNSPLHF TGTGCCAGCTCGCAAACCGGGACAGTTAATTCACCCCTCCACTTT
TRBJ2-2 NA TRBV11-2 NA CASSLGQNTGELFF TGTGCCAGCAGCTTGGGACAGAACACCGGGGAGCTGTTTTTT
TRBJ1-1 NA TRBV28 TRBD1 CASSLLTGEDTEAFF TGTGCCAGCAGTTTATTGACAGGGGAGGACACTGAAGCTTTCTTT
TRBJ1-1 NA TRBV25-1 NA CASSGLGAIEAFF TGTGCCAGCAGTGGGCTGGGGGCGATTGAAGCTTTCTTT
TRBJ1-5 NA TRBV19 NA CASSIDGQPQHF TGTGCCAGTAGTATAGACGGTCAGCCCCAGCATTTT
TRBJ1-3 once TRBV6-6 NA CASSYSSAGTGNTIYF TGTGCCAGCAGTTACTCGTCGGCGGGGACTGGAAACACCATATATTTT
TRBJ1-2 NA TRBV20-1 NA CRVNGYTF TGCAGAGTCAATGGCTACACCTTC
TRBJ1-5 NA TRBV28 NA CASSLSGQGGNQPQHF TGTGCCAGCAGTTTGAGTGGGCAGGGAGGCAATCAGCCCCAGCATTTT
TRBJ2-5 few TRBV30 NA CAWSVGQPQETQYF TGTGCCTGGAGTGTCGGACAGCCTCAAGAGACCCAGTACTTC
TRBJ2-7 NA TRBV18 NA CASSPRGLGDEQYF TGTGCCAGCTCACCGAGGGGATTAGGTGACGAGCAGTACTTC
TRBJ1-1 NA TRBV10-2 NA CASSESLRTEAFF TGCGCCAGCAGTGAGTCCCTCCGGACTGAAGCTTTCTTT
TRBJ1-6 NA TRBV6-5 NA CATQGRDNSPLHF TGTGCCACCCAGGGGAGAGATAATTCACCCCTCCACTTT
TRBJ1-4 NA TRBV4-2 TRBD1 CASSQGQGNEKLFF TGTGCCAGCAGCCAAGGACAGGGGAATGAAAAACTGTTTTTT
TRBJ2-7 NA TRBV9 NA CASSVGRVSSYEQYF TGTGCCAGCAGCGTAGGACGCGTCAGCTCCTACGAGCAGTACTTC
TRBJ2-3 NA TRBV19 NA CASSIPQRTDTQYF TGTGCCAGTAGTATTCCACAGCGCACAGATACGCAGTATTTT
TRBJ1-2 NA TRBV28 NA CASRDGGQRYGYTF TGTGCCAGCAGGGATGGGGGGCAGAGGTATGGCTACACCTTC